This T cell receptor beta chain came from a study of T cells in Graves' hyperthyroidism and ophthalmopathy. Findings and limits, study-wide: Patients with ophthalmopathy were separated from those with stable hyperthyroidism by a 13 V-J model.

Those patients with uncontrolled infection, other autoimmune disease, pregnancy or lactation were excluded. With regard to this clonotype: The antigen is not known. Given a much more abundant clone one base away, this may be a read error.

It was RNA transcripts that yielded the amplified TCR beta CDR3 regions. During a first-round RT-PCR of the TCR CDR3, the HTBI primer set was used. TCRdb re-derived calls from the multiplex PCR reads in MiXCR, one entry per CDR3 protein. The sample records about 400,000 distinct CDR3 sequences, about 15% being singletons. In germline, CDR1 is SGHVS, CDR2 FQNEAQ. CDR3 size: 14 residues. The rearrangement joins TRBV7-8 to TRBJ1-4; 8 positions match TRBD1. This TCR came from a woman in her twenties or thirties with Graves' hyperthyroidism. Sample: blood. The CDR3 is CASGLTGGVEKLFF. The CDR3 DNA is TGTGCCAGCGGCTTAACAGGGGGAGTTGAAAAACTGTTTTTT.